These 8 T cell receptor beta chains share one sample of origin, sequenced in a study of tumor and adjacent non-tumor tissue in lung cancer. The template was RNA from unsorted bulk tissue. This non-tumor lung sample came from over 3 cm beyond the tumor edge. Three rounds of nested PCR, following a modified ARM-PCR protocol, produced the TCRbeta library. TCRdb processed the multiplex PCR reads anew with MiXCR; each CDR3 protein has one entry. This table holds about 90,000 distinct CDR3 sequences, around 80% found once. Sequencing was carried out using distant non-tumor lung tissue. The receptors derive from a woman aged 45-65 years with non-small cell lung cancer.

The CDR3 is CASSLPADNEQFF. As DNA, the CDR3 is TGTGCCAGCAGCTTGCCAGCGGATAATGAGCAGTTCTTC. The genes are TRBV5-4 and TRBJ2-1, with D possibly being TRBD2 (5 bases). CDR1 SGHNT and CDR2 YYREEE come from the germline V gene (reference sequence). The length of the CDR3 is 13 residues. The V end was cut by 1 base, the J end by 7 bases, with 9 bases between.

V gene TRBV6-6 combines with J gene TRBJ2-7; TRBD1 matches 11 bases. The CDR3 length is 16 residues. Germline V gene lookup returns CDR1 MNHNY and CDR2 SVGAGI (reference sequence). The CDR3 coding sequence is TGTATCAGCAGTCTCTTCAGCGGACAGGGGGCATACGAGCAGTACTTC. It encodes CISSLFSGQGAYEQYF.

As to this clonotype: This CDR3 fails to terminate in the conserved phenylalanine or tryptophan, so it likely reflects a read error. This chain links TRBV6-1 with TRBJ2-5; possibly TRBD2 for D (6 bases). Germline loops: CDR1 MNHNS, CDR2 SASEGT. CDR3 length: 15 residues. In DNA, the CDR3 is TGTGCCAGCAGTGAAGCGGAGGGACGGCAAGAGACTCAGTACTTG. Translation gives CASSEAEGRQETQYL.

The V gene is TRBV24-1, the J gene TRBJ2-2; D call uncertain. Germline CDR1 KGHDR, CDR2 SFDVKD. CDR3 size: 16 residues. The ends were cut back, 0 bases at V and 0 bases at J, with 7 bases in the middle. The CDR3 spells CATSDLSPANTGELFF. CDR3 DNA: TGTGCCACCAGTGATTTGTCTCCGGCGAACACCGGGGAGCTGTTTTTT.

Concerning this clonotype: The junction shows a germline mismatch at one end, possibly a read error. The V call is TRBV11-2, the J call TRBJ1-2; 10 bases match TRBD1. The germline CDR1 and CDR2 sequences are SGHAT and FQNNGV. The length of the CDR3 is 15 residues. The CDR3 loop reads CARSLDRGPYYGYTF. The DNA for the CDR3 is TGTGCCAGAAGCTTAGACAGGGGGCCTTACTATGGTTACACCTTC.

Concerning this clonotype: One junction end disagrees with the germline gene, perhaps due to a read error. This chain links TRBV12-3 or TRBV12-4 with TRBJ2-4; no definite D call. The CDR3 totals 13 residues. In DNA, the CDR3 is TGTGCCATCGGCAGGATAGCCAAAAACATTAAGTACTTC. Encoded protein: CAIGRIAKNIKYF.

This clonotype appeared once. Because the CDR3 is missing its conserved closing phenylalanine or tryptophan, this is likely a read error. The DNA is omitted, as the CDR3 cannot be located on it reliably, and the CDR3 follows TCRdb's listing. This chain connects TRBV7-8 to TRBJ2-1; TRBD2, as called in the table, went unchecked against the DNA. The CDR3 spans 17 amino acids, including both terminal residues. Germline values: CDR1 SGHVS, CDR2 FQNEAQ. CDR3 loop: CASRPGLEGYRVDEHFL.

About this clonotype itself: The junction does not match germline at one end; this may be a read error. The V and J genes are TRBV4-1 and TRBJ2-1; 8 nucleotides agree with TRBD1. Germline V gene lookup returns CDR1 MGHRA and CDR2 YSYEKL. This CDR3 is built from 17 residues. CDR3 sequence (DNA): TGCGCCATCAGCCACCCGACACAGGGGGATGCTTACAATGAGCAGTTCTTC. This translates into CAISHPTQGDAYNEQFF.